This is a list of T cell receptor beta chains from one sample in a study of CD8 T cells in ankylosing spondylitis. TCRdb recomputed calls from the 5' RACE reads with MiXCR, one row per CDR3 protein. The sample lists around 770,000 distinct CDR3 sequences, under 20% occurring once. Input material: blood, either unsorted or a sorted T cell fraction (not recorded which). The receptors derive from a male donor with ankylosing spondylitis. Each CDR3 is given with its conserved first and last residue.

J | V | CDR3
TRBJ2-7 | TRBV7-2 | CASSFYSQLTYEQYF
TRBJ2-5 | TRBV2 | CASSQSGTKKETQYF
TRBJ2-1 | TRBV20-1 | CSARIARDVSSYNEQFF
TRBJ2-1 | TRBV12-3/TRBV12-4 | CASSLAGPIEGYNEQFF
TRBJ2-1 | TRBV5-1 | CASKLARGYNEQFF
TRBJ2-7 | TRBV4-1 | CASSQVRGGVYEQYF
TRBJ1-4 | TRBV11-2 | CASSYGDRGALNEKLFF
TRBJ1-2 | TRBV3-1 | CASSQNLGRAFGGYTF
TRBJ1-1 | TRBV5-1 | CASSLASSTGTEAFF
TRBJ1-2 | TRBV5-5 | CASSLDKDYGYTF
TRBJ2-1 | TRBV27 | CASSPLRAWDEQFF
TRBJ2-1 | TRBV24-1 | CATSDLGDNEQFF
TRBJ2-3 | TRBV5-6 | CASSFLVRTGGTDTQYF
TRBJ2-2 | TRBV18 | CASSEGTASNTGELFF
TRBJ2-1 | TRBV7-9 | CASSPKDYNSYNEQFF
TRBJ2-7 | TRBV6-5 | CASSYSYQGSGHEQYF
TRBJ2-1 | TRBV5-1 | CANSLARGSYNEQFF
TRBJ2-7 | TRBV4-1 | CASSQGGGSGGSSSYEQYF
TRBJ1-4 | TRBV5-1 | CASSLHRGGDATNEKLFF
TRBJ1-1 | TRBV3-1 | CASSQDRGGAFF
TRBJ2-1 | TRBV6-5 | CASSRRGHEQFF
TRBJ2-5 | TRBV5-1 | CASSLVVPPQETQYF
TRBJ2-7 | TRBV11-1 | CASSLAGRTSGRMGPYEQYF
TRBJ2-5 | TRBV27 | CASRDRAGETQYF
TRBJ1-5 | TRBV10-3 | CAISEFGSADSNQPQHF
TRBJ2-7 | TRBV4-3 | CASSQDRASGLYEQYF
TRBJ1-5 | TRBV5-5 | CASSTQDRGLNQPQHF
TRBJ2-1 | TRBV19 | CASSIRGTVREQFF
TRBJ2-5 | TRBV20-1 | CSARGGTLYQETQYF
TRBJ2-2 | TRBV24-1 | CATSDTGNTGELFF
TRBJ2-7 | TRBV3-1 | CASSQEGVTGRYEQYF
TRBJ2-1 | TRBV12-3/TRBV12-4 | CASSSLETNNEQFF
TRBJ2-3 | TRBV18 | CASSTRVGDTQYF
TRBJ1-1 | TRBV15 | CATSRDRGARVGGTEAFF
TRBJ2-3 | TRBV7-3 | CASSLRPAGGNTPTDTQYF
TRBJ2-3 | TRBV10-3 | CATTSGPSGADTQYF
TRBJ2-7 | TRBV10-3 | CAISETGPGDEQYF
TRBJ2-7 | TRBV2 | CASRWDTYEQYF
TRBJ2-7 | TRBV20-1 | CSASIENSYEQYF
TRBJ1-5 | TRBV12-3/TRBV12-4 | CASSNRDRNQPQHF
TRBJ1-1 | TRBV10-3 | CAISAFGQANTEAFF
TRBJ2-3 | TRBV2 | CASSEVGGADTQYF
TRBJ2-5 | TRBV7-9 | CAERPMVSYQGETQYF